Listed here are 8 T cell receptor beta chains from one sample, sequenced in a study of human T cells and chemical hapten exposure. A single record per CDR3 protein comes from TCRdb applying MiXCR to the RACE reads. The sample yields around 260,000 distinct CDR3 sequences, approximately 8.6% seen once. Time point reported: pre-sensitization, week 0. The treatment denotes: therapeutic diphenylcyclopropenone sensitization with weekly scalp DPC. The source was whole blood, collected in connection with sensitization to the hapten diphenylcyclopropenone (DPC). Receptors originate from a woman between 40 and 50 years old with alopecia areata. Some clones in this sample may be carry-over from other donors' samples.

This chain connects TRBV6-5 to TRBJ2-1, with D perhaps given as TRBD1 or TRBD2 (5 bases each). Per the germline V gene, CDR1 is MNHEY and CDR2 is SVGAGI. The length of the CDR3 is 15 residues. Trimming removed 6 bases from V and 4 bases from J, with 16 bases in between. CDR3 nucleotides: TGTGCCAGCAGACGCACCGGGACGATTTACAATGAGCAGTTCTTC. Its translation: CASRRTGTIYNEQFF.

This clonotype was picked up many times. The J gene is TRBJ1-1, the V gene TRBV29-1; D is possibly TRBD1 (5 bases). V lost 5 bases to trimming and J lost 1 base, with 8 bases between them. This CDR3 spans 12 amino acids. Germline CDR1 reads SQVTM; CDR2 reads ANQGSEA. CDR3 in amino acids: CSVLRENTEAFF. As DNA, the CDR3 is TGCAGCGTTCTCAGGGAGAACACTGAAGCTTTCTTT.

This chain connects TRBV10-3 to TRBJ1-5; 7 nucleotides agree with TRBD1. V trimming: 7 bases; J trimming: 5 bases; junction bases outside the gene matches: 5. CDR1 and CDR2 (germline): ENHRY, SYGVKD. This CDR3 has 13 amino acids. CDR3 DNA sequence: TGTGCCATCACCCCAGGACAGGATCAGCCCCAGCATTTT. It encodes CAITPGQDQPQHF.

This clonotype was counted at least ten times. This CDR3 is CSAGETEQFF. Written as DNA, the CDR3 is TGCAGTGCTGGGGAGACTGAGCAGTTCTTC. The chain employs TRBV20-1 and TRBJ2-1, with D possibly matching TRBD2 (5 bases). This CDR3 is built from 10 residues. The V end lost 5 bases, the J end lost 9 bases, and 8 bases lay between the germline ends. Germline CDR1 DFQATT, CDR2 SNEGSKA (reference sequence).

The chain joins TRBV10-3 to TRBJ2-3, with D unclear. The germline gives CDR1 ENHRY, CDR2 SYGVKD. CDR3 length: 12 amino acids. Trimming took off 11 bases at V and 0 bases at J, with 9 bases between the two ends. CDR3 bases: TGTGCCGTCTGCGACAGCACAGATACGCAGTATTTT. It specifies CAVCDSTDTQYF.

The chain links TRBV12-3 or TRBV12-4 to TRBJ1-1; a possible D gene is TRBD1 (5 bases). The V end was cut by 5 bases, the J end by 1 base, with 11 bases between. The CDR3 extends over 14 amino acids. Written as DNA, the CDR3 is TGTGCCAGCAGTCCCGGGGCCGGGAACACTGAAGCTTTCTTT. As protein: CASSPGAGNTEAFF.

This clonotype was seen repeatedly, ten times or more. The chain joins TRBV14 to TRBJ2-3; D is possibly TRBD2 (5 bases). The germline V gene has CDR1 SGHDN and CDR2 FVKESK. Trimming stripped 0 bases from V and 0 bases from J, with 10 bases between. The CDR3 extends over 16 amino acids. The CDR3 sequence is CASSQDGGSSTDTQYF. The DNA for the CDR3 is TGTGCCAGCAGCCAAGATGGAGGATCGAGCACAGATACGCAGTATTTT.

The rearrangement joins TRBV6-1 to TRBJ2-5; TRBD1 agrees at 8 bases. The CDR3 totals 13 residues. In germline, CDR1 is MNHNS, CDR2 SASEGT. Losses at the gene ends were 7 bases for V and 6 bases for J; bases not matched to a gene: 7. CDR3 protein: CASIGTGFQTQYF. For the CDR3, the DNA is TGTGCCAGCATTGGGACAGGTTTCCAGACCCAGTACTTC.